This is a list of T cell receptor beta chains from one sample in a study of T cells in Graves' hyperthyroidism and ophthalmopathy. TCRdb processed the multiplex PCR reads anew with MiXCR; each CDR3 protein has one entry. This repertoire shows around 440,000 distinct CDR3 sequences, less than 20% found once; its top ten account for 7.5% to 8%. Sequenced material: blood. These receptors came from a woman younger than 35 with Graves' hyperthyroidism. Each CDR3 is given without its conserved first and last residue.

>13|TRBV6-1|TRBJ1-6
ASSEPGSYNSPLH
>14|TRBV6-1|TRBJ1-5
ASRWDRGTGNQPQH
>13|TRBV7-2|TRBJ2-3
ASSSDGTSTDTQY
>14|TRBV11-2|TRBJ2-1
ASSLDWDRLGWEQF
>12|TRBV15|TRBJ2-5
ATSRGLAFETQY
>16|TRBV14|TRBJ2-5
ASSQDWQGLNRQETQY
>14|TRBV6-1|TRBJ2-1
ASGSRAESRLSEQF
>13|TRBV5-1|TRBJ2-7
ASSPTGGNSYEQY
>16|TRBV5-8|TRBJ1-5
ASSFGRLHRGNNQPQH
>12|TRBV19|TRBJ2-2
ASSIAGNTGELF
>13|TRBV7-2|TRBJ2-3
ASSLDDRWTDTQY
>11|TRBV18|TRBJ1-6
ASSPNRNSPLH
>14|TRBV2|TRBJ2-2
ASSEGGYPNTGELF
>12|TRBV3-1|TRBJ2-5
ASLGAGAGETQY
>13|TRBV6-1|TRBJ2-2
ASSGQGPNTGELF
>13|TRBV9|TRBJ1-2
ASSVDRTEPYGYT
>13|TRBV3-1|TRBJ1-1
ASSQTGYANTEAF
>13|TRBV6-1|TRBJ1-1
ASSGRQPSEAEAF
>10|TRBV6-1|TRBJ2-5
ATRQEQETQY
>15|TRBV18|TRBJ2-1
ASSPTGGGPSYNEQF
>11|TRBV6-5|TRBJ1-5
ASSYQRNQPQH
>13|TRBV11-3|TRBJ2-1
ASSLGLAACNEQF
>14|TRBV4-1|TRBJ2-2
ASSHGAKGRSGELF
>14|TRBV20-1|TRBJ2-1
SARVTSASSYNEQF
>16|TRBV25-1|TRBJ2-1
ASRAGGPASSLYNEQF
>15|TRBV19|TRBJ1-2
ASSRYWVRTGIYGYT
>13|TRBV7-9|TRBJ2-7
ASSPGTGKYYEQY
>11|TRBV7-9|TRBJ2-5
ASSLVSGETQY
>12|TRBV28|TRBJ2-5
ASSSVPRRETQY
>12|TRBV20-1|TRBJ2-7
SALGGRTSYEQY
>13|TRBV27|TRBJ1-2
ASSPGQGIFFGYT
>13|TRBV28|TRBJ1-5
ASSPIGGSNQPQH
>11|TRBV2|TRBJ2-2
ASKVFNTGELF
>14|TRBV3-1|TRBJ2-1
ASSPQVSGIGNEQF
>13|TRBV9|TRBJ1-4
ASSASGARGEKLF
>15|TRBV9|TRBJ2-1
ASSVRGDGMGEGEQF
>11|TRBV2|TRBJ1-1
ANPTGVNTEAF
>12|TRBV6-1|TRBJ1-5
ASRRGPRFEAQH
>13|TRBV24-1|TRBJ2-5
ATSDVTSGQETQY
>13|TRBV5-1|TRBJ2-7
ASSLDGTDPLEQY
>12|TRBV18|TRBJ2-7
ASSGDRPPYEQY
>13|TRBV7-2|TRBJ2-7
ASSLTGQGAYEQY
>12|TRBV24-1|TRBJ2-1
ATRDRNSYNEQF
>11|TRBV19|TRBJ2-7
ASAPGRAYEQY
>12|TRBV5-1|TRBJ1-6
ASSTGRGDSPLH
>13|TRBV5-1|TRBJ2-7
ASSRGPKEGYEQY
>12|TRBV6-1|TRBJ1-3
ASRDISSGNTIY
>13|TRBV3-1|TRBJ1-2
ASSPGTGAAGGYT
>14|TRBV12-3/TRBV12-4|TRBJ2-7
ASSSPSTGAVYEQY
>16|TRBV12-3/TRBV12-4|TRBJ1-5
ASSFGQDRLYSNQPQH
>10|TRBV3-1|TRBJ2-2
ASSQPGGELF
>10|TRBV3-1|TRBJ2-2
ASSSRPGELF
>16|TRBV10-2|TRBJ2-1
ASSTPGTSGRGYNEQF